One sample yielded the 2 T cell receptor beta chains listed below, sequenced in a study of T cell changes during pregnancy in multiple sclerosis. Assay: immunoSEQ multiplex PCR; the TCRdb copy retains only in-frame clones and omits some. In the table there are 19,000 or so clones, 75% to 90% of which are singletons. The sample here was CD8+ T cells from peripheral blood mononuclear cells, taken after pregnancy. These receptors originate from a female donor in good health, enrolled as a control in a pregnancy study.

CDR3 DNA sequence: TGTGCCAGCAGCTTTGGCGGGGGGGCGTACACAGATACGCAGTATTTT. The encoded protein is CASSFGGGAYTDTQYF. The V and J genes are TRBV7-2 and TRBJ2-3, with 9 bases fitting TRBD2. The CDR3 is 16 amino acids. The ends lost 3 bases at V and 2 bases at J; junction bases unmatched: 6. The germline V gene has CDR1 SGHTA and CDR2 FQGNSA.

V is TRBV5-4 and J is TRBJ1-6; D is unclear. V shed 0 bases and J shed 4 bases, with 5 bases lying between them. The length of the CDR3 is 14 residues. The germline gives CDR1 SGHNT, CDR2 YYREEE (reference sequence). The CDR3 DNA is TGTGCCAGCAGCTTGGCAGAATATAATTCACCCCTCCACTTT. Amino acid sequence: CASSLAEYNSPLHF.